The 20 T cell receptor beta chains presented below share a single source sample, sequenced in a study of kidney transplant recipient with SARS-CoV-2 infection. TCRdb independently ran MiXCR on the reads; one entry per CDR3 protein. This sample yields about 240,000 distinct CDR3 sequences, of which roughly 26% are seen a single time; roughly 7% belongs to the top ten. This specimen was a blood sample, taken at baseline and on day 111 from a kidney transplant recipient. All receptors come from a male patient between 25 and 39 years old who had COVID-19 and was a kidney transplant recipient. The T cells may partly be graft donor cells.

In this sample, this clonotype turned up many times. The chain employs TRBV15 and TRBJ1-5, with 8 bases that match TRBD1. The CDR3 length is 16 residues. The V segment lost 3 bases and the J segment 1 base; nucleotides outside the gene matches: 5. Looked up from germline, CDR1 is LNHNV and CDR2 is YYDKDF (reference sequence). The CDR3 DNA reads as TGTGCCACCAGCAGGCCTACAGGGGGGAGCAATCAGCCCCAGCATTTT. Its protein product is CATSRPTGGSNQPQHF.

About this clonotype: A much larger clone differs from this one at a single base, so this may be a read error. The chain employs TRBV7-3 and TRBJ1-1; D is undetermined. CDR3 length: 14 amino acids. Germline V CDR1 and CDR2: SGHTA, FQGTGA. The CDR3 DNA reads TGTGCCTGCAGCCCCTCCCCGCCTAACACTGAAGCTTTCTTT. Translation: CACSPSPPNTEAFF.

The sample holds many counts of this clonotype. The DNA is left out, because the CDR3 cannot be placed on it with certainty; the CDR3 is given as TCRdb lists it. The V gene is TRBV7-5, the J gene TRBJ1-2. TRBV7-5 has pseudogene status. The CDR3 region is 19 residues in length, termini included. CDR3 loop: CISVPEAAAEVGKTYGYTF.

This clonotype appeared many times. The rearrangement joins TRBV16 to TRBJ1-2; weak D call: TRBD1 (6 bases). The CDR3 is made up of 17 amino acids. V was clipped by 5 bases and J by 4 bases, with 23 bases between them. Germline V gene data show CDR1 as KGHSY and CDR2 as FQNENV. The CDR3, as DNA: TGTGCCAGCAGCAGTAAGGGGGTCGTTAGAAAGACCTATGGCTACACCTTC. This codes for CASSSKGVVRKTYGYTF.

This clonotype came up many times. V is TRBV20-1 and J is TRBJ1-5; a weak D match, TRBD1 (5 bases). Germline CDR1 DFQATT, CDR2 SNEGSKA (reference sequence). The CDR3 totals 14 residues. V was pared by 1 base and J by 7 bases, with 14 bases between. As DNA, the CDR3 is TGCAGTGCTAGAGTAGGGGAGCGACGGCAGCCCCAGCATTTT. This gives the protein CSARVGERRQPQHF.

Regarding this clonotype: Just one base apart from a much larger clone, this may be a read error. The rearrangement joins TRBV7-2 to TRBJ2-1; D may be TRBD2 (5 bases). The CDR3 covers 15 residues. Trimming removed 6 bases from V and 8 bases from J, with 20 bases in between. Per the germline V gene, CDR1 is SGHTA and CDR2 is FQGNSA. Here the CDR3 DNA reads TGTGCCAGCAGAAAATCTAGCTGGAGGTTCGATGAGCAGTTCTTC. Translating it yields CASRKSSWRFDEQFF.

This clonotype was counted many times. CDR3 bases: TGTGCCTGGTCCGAACTGCGTTATAGAAAGACCTATGGCTACACCTTC. Residues: CAWSELRYRKTYGYTF. The chain employs TRBV30 and TRBJ1-2, with D hard to call. V lost 5 bases and J 4 bases, leaving 23 bases between the germline ends. Germline V gives CDR1 GTSNPN, CDR2 SVGIG (reference sequence). The CDR3 is 16 amino acids.

This clonotype occurred many times. The gene calls are TRBV19 and TRBJ2-7; 12 nucleotides agree with TRBD2. The CDR3 is 16 residues long. Germline V gives CDR1 LNHDA, CDR2 SQIVND (reference sequence). V dropped 3 bases and J dropped 3; count of bases not matched to a gene: 6. The CDR3 region is CASSIAPGLAGYEQYF. The CDR3 coding sequence is TGTGCCAGTAGTATCGCCCCGGGACTAGCGGGCTACGAGCAGTACTTC.

This clonotype was counted between two and nine times. The V call is TRBV12-3 or TRBV12-4, the J call TRBJ2-6, with TRBD2 as a possible D gene (6 bases). The CDR3 has 15 amino acids. Trimming took off 6 bases at V and 1 base at J, with 10 bases between the two ends. For the CDR3, the DNA is TGTGCCAGCAGGCTCCGGGGGTCTGGGGCCAACGTCCTGACTTTC. This translates into CASRLRGSGANVLTF.

This clonotype was seen many times. This chain connects TRBV20-1 to TRBJ1-5; the D is unclear. Germline V gene sequence: CDR1 DFQATT, CDR2 SNEGSKA (reference sequence). The CDR3 length is 13 residues. Trimming removed 3 bases at V and 2 bases at J, with 8 bases between. In DNA, the CDR3 is TGCAGTGCTAGTGATGGGGGCAATCAGCCCCAGCATTTT. Amino acid sequence: CSASDGGNQPQHF.

Details on this clonotype: This likely reflects a read error, since a far larger clone is one base away. This chain joins TRBV5-6 and TRBJ2-4; D remains unclear. Judging by the DNA end, TRBJ2-7 fits better; the J call may be wrong. Germline CDR1 SGHDT, CDR2 YYEEEE. The CDR3 is made up of 15 amino acids. Here the CDR3 DNA reads TGTGCCAGCAGCTTGGGACGCGGACCTGGATACGAGCAGTACTTC. Its translation: CASSLGRGPGYEQYF.

This chain uses TRBV20-1 with TRBJ2-1; 8 nucleotides match TRBD1. The V gene's germline CDR1 is DFQATT and CDR2 SNEGSKA (reference sequence). The CDR3 is 17 residues long. J was trimmed by 3 bases and V by 1 base; bases with no gene match: 11. The CDR3 DNA reads TGCAGTGCTAGAGCCCAGGGGGCTAGGGAAATCTACAATGAGCAGTTCTTC. It codes for CSARAQGAREIYNEQFF.

This clonotype was recorded many times. The chain combines TRBV20-1 with TRBJ1-5, with D possibly being TRBD1 (5 bases). The CDR3 loop spans 14 amino acids. CDR1 is DFQATT and CDR2 is SNEGSKA in the germline V gene (reference sequence). With 5 bases removed from V and 1 base from J, the gap between germline ends came to 12 bases. The CDR3 coding sequence is TGCAGTGCTCTGGGGACCTTAAGCAATCAGCCCCAGCATTTT. Translating gives CSALGTLSNQPQHF.

This clonotype was observed a few times. This could be a read error, since a much larger clone is one nucleotide away. The chain is built from TRBV11-3 and TRBJ1-1, with D perhaps TRBD1 (6 bases). CDR3 size: 14 residues. Germline V gives CDR1 SGHNT, CDR2 YENEEA. With 4 bases removed from V and 6 bases from J, the gap between germline ends came to 15 bases. The CDR3 is CASSSPEGEAEAFF. In nucleotides, the CDR3 is TGTGCCAGCAGCTCCCCGGAGGGGGAAGCTGAAGCTTTCTTT.

This clonotype occurred many times. The rearrangement joins TRBV6-2 or TRBV6-3 to TRBJ1-1, with TRBD1 matching over 11 bases. Germline V CDR1 and CDR2: MNHEY, SVGEGT. This CDR3 comprises 15 residues. The V segment lost 2 bases and the J segment 5 bases; nucleotides outside the gene matches: 4. CDR3 in amino acids: CASSYGTGGYTEAFF. CDR3 DNA sequence: TGTGCCAGCAGTTACGGGACAGGGGGGTATACTGAAGCTTTCTTT.

This clonotype was detected many times. The chain is built from TRBV2 and TRBJ1-2; no reliable D call. The V gene's germline CDR1 is SNHLY and CDR2 FYNNEI. Between the trimmed V and J ends, which lost 4 bases and 1 base, there was a span of 7 bases. This CDR3 contains 13 residues. The CDR3 reads CASSGANNYGYTF. The DNA of the CDR3 is TGTGCCAGCAGTGGGGCGAATAACTATGGCTACACCTTC. Based on the CDR3 plus reference TRBV2 and TRBJ1-2, the full variable domain is EPEVTQTPSHQVTQMGQEVILRCVPISNHLYFYWYRQILGQKVEFLVSFYNNEISEKSEIFDDQFSVERPDGSNFTLKIRSTKLEDSAMYFCASSGANNYGYTFGSGTRLTVV.

Concerning this clonotype itself: This could be a read error, since a much larger clone is one nucleotide away. The conserved closing phenylalanine or tryptophan is absent in this CDR3, likely reflecting a read error. The chain joins TRBV2 to TRBJ2-2; TRBD1 matches 8 bases. After removal of 6 bases from V and 2 bases from J, the junction contained 8 bases not matched to a gene. The germline gives CDR1 SNHLY, CDR2 FYNNEI. This CDR3 has 16 residues. For the CDR3, the DNA is TGTGCCAGCAGCGAGGGACAGGTAGTAAACACCGGGGAGCTGTTTTCT. Its translation: CASSEGQVVNTGELFS.

This clonotype was seen at least ten times. V usage is TRBV13 and J usage is TRBJ2-2; 7 bases align to TRBD1. Germline V gives CDR1 PRHDT, CDR2 FYEKMQ (reference sequence). The ends lost 8 bases at V and 5 bases at J; junction bases unmatched: 14. The CDR3 has 16 residues. The CDR3 here is CASLHRGRGKTGELFF. DNA of the CDR3: TGTGCCAGCCTACATCGGGGCAGGGGGAAAACCGGGGAGCTGTTTTTT.

Comments on this clonotype: A read error may explain this, as a much larger clone is one base away. The rearrangement joins TRBV9 to TRBJ1-6, with D perhaps matching TRBD1 (5 bases). The CDR3 has 15 amino acids. The germline V gene encodes CDR1 SGDLS and CDR2 YYNGEE. The CDR3 here is CAGSVEGNVRSPLHF. CDR3 bases: TGTGCCGGCAGCGTAGAGGGGAATGTCCGTTCACCCCTCCACTTT.

This clonotype was seen many times. The J gene is TRBJ1-2, the V gene TRBV6-5; the D gene is possibly TRBD1 (6 bases). Trimming removed 6 bases at V and 2 bases at J, with 10 bases between. Germline-derived CDR1 and CDR2 are MNHEY and SVGAGI. The CDR3 has 13 amino acids. The CDR3, as DNA: TGTGCCAGCAGACAAGACAGGAACTATGGCTACACCTTC. This encodes CASRQDRNYGYTF.